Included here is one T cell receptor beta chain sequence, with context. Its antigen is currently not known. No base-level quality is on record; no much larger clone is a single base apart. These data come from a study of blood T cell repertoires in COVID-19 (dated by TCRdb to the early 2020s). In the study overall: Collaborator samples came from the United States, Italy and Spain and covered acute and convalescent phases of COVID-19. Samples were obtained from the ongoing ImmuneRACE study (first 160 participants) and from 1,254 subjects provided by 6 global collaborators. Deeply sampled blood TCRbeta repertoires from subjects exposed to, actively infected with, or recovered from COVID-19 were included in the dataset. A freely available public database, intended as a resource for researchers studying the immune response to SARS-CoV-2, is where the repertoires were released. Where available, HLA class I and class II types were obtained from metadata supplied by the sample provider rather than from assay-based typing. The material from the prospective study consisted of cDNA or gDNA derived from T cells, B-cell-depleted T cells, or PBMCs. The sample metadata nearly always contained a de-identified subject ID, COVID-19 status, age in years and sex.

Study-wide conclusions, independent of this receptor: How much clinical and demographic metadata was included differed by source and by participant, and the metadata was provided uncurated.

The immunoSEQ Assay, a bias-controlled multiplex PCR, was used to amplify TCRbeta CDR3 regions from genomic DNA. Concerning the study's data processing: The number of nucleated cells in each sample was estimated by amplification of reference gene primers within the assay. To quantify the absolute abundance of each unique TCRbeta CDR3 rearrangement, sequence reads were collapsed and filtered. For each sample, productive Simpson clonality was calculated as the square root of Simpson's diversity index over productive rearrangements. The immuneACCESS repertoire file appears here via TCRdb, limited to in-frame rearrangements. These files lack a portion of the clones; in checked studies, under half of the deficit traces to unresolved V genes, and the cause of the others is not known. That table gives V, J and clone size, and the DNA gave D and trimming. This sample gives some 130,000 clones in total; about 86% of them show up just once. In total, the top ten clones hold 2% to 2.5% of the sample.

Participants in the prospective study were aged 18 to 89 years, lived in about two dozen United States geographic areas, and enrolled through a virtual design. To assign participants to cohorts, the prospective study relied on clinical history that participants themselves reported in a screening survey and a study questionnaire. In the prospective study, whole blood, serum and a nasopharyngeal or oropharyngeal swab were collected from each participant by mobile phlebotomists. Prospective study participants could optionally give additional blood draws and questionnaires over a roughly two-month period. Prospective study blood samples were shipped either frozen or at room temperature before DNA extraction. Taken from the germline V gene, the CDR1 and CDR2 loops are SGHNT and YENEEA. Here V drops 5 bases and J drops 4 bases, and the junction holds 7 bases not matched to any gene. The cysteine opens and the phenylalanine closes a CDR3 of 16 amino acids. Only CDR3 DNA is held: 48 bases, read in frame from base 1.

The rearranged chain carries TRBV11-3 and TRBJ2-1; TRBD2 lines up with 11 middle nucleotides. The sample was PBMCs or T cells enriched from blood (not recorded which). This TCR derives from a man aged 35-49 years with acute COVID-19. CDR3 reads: CASSPGTSGLYNEQFF. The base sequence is TGTGCCAGCAGCCCGGGGACTAGCGGTCTATACAATGAGCAGTTCTTC.